Listed below are T cell receptor beta chains from one sample, sequenced in a study of cytotoxic CD8 clonotypes in ibrutinib-treated CLL. The protocol was immunoSEQ multiplex PCR, while the TCRdb copy is restricted to in-frame clones and leaves out a portion. The repertoire holds 140,000 or so clones, with 79% as singletons. Sample: PBMCs, taken after 12 months of ibrutinib treatment. These receptors were collected from a human donor with chronic lymphocytic leukemia. CDR3s include the opening cysteine and the closing phenylalanine or tryptophan. D genes are given only for firm matches. The listing skips clone size in some rows; elsewhere it reads once, few, many or a size class.

j_call v_call d_call clone_size cdr3_nt cdr3_aa
TRBJ2-2 TRBV19 - - TGTGCCAGTAAGCCTAGGGGAGGTCTGAACACCGGGGAGCTGTTTTTT CASKPRGGLNTGELFF
TRBJ1-1 TRBV10-3 - - TGTGCCATCAGTGAGTACGAACAGGAAGCTTTCTTT CAISEYEQEAFF
TRBJ2-2 TRBV4-2 - few TGTGCCAGCAGCCAAGATTGGGTAGCGCGGGAGCTGTTTTTT CASSQDWVARELFF
TRBJ2-7 TRBV10-3 - - TGTGCCATCAGTGAGTCGATTGGCGAGCAGTACTTC CAISESIGEQYF
TRBJ2-3 TRBV30 TRBD2 - TGTGCCTGGGCTTCTGGACTAGCGGGATCCACGCAGTATTTT CAWASGLAGSTQYF
TRBJ2-7 TRBV5-4 - - TGTGCCAGCGCTCCCTCCGCCGGGTCTATTTACGAGCAGTACTTC CASAPSAGSIYEQYF
TRBJ1-5 TRBV19 - - TGTGCCACCTACGGGGCGCTTGGGACCCAGCATTTT CATYGALGTQHF
TRBJ2-1 TRBV14 TRBD2 few TGTGCCAGCAGCCACTTTGGGACTAGCGTATACAATGAGCAGTTCTTC CASSHFGTSVYNEQFF
TRBJ2-3 TRBV9 - - TGTGCCAGCAGCGTAGCCTCCGGGGATACGCAGTATTTT CASSVASGDTQYF
TRBJ2-3 TRBV30 TRBD1 - TGTGCCTGGAGTGTGGACAGGAGTACCACAGATACGCAGTATTTT CAWSVDRSTTDTQYF
TRBJ1-1 TRBV5-5 TRBD1 - TGTGCCAGCAGCTTGCGACAGGGGAAGACTGAAGCTTTCTTT CASSLRQGKTEAFF
TRBJ2-7 TRBV27 - - TGTGCCAGCAGCCAAGAGTACGGTCCCTACGAGCAGTACTTC CASSQEYGPYEQYF
TRBJ2-3 TRBV5-4 TRBD1 - TGTGCCAGCAGCCTGGGACAGACTAGCACAGATACGCAGTATTTT CASSLGQTSTDTQYF
TRBJ2-3 TRBV4-2 TRBD2 - TGTGCCAGCAGCCAAGATGCTAGCGGGATGATGGATACGCAGTATTTT CASSQDASGMMDTQYF
TRBJ2-4 TRBV30 - once TGTGCCTGGGGGGTTGGAAGGGGCAAAAACATTCAGTACTTC CAWGVGRGKNIQYF
TRBJ2-1 TRBV7-9 - - TGTGCCAGCAGCTTACTGGATGAGCAGTTCTTC CASSLLDEQFF
TRBJ1-5 TRBV6-1 TRBD1 - TGTGCCAGCAGTGACGCAGACAGGGGGCATCAGCCCCAGCATTTT CASSDADRGHQPQHF
TRBJ2-5 TRBV10-3 TRBD2 - TGTGCCATCAGTGAGTCGGCTAGCGGGGTCCAAGAGACCCAGTACTTC CAISESASGVQETQYF
TRBJ1-5 TRBV7-9 - - TGTGCCAGCAGCTTTATACAAGATCAGCCCCAGCATTTT CASSFIQDQPQHF
TRBJ2-1 TRBV7-2 - - TGTGCCAGCCCCGCCTCTAGCGTCTACAATGAGCAGTTCTTC CASPASSVYNEQFF
TRBJ1-2 TRBV2 - once TGTGCCAGCAGAGATCCAGGGACACCAGACTATGGCTACACCTTC CASRDPGTPDYGYTF
TRBJ2-3 TRBV18 TRBD2 - TGTGCCAGCTCACCTTTCACAACTAGCGCGGATACGCAGTATTTT CASSPFTTSADTQYF
TRBJ2-7 TRBV7-8 - - TGTGCCAGCAGCTCTCCCTCCTACGAGCAGTACTTC CASSSPSYEQYF
TRBJ1-5 TRBV4-3 - - TGCGCCAGCAGCCAAGGCTATAGCAATCAGCCCCAGCATTTT CASSQGYSNQPQHF
TRBJ2-1 TRBV4-3 TRBD2 few TGCGCCAGCAGCCAAACAAAGCGGGGATACAATGAGCAGTTCTTC CASSQTKRGYNEQFF
TRBJ1-1 TRBV15 TRBD1 - TGTGCCACCAGCAGAATACAGGGGACGAACACTGAAGCTTTCTTT CATSRIQGTNTEAFF
TRBJ2-1 TRBV7-2 - - TGTGCCAGCAGCTTATGGCTGGAGAGACCTTACAATGAGCAGTTCTTC CASSLWLERPYNEQFF
TRBJ2-2 TRBV27 TRBD1 few TGTGCCACCAACCGGGACAGGGGAAACACCGGGGAGCTGTTTTTT CATNRDRGNTGELFF
TRBJ1-2 TRBV4-3 - - TGCGCCAGCAGCCAAGATCGAGTTATGATGAACAGGGTGGAAGGCTACACCTTC CASSQDRVMMNRVEGYTF
TRBJ2-3 TRBV4-2 - - TGTGCCAGCAGCCGACTAGTTCGTAGCACAGATACGCAGTATTTT CASSRLVRSTDTQYF
TRBJ2-1 TRBV30 - once TGTGCCTGGAGTGTAAGGCACAATGAGCAGTTCTTC CAWSVRHNEQFF
TRBJ2-7 TRBV2 TRBD1 few TGTGCCAGCGGGACAGGGACAACGTACGAGCAGTACTTC CASGTGTTYEQYF
TRBJ2-5 TRBV6-5 - - TGTGCCAGCAGTTACCACCTCCGTGAGACCCAGTACTTC CASSYHLRETQYF
TRBJ2-3 TRBV7-2 - - TGTGCCAGCAGCTTAGGCGGGACTTCCACAGATACGCAGTATTTT CASSLGGTSTDTQYF
TRBJ2-5 TRBV9 TRBD1 - TGTGCCAGCAGCCCATACCGGACAGGGGGTTCAGAGACCCAGTACTTC CASSPYRTGGSETQYF
TRBJ2-1 TRBV7-9 - - TGTGCCAGCAGCCTTGGGACGGTATACAATGAGCAGTTCTTC CASSLGTVYNEQFF
TRBJ2-5 TRBV2 - few TGTGCCAGCAGTGATGGGATAGGGACCCAGTACTTC CASSDGIGTQYF